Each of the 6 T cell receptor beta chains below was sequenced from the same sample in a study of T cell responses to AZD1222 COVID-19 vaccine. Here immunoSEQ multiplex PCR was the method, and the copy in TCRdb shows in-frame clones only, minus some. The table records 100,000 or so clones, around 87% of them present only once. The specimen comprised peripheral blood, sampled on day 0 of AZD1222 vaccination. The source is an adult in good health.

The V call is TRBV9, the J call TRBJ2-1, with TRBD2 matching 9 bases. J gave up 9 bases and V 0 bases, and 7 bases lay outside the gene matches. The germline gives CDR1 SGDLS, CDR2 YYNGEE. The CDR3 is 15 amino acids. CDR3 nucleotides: TGTGCCAGCAGCGTAGTTAGCGGGGGAGTGGTTGAGCAGTTCTTC. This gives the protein CASSVVSGGVVEQFF.

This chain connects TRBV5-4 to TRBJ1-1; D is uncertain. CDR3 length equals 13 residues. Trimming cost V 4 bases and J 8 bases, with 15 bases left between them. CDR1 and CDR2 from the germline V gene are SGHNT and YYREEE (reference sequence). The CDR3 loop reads CASSPETWTEAFF. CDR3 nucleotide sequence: TGTGCCAGCAGCCCAGAGACTTGGACGGAAGCTTTCTTT.

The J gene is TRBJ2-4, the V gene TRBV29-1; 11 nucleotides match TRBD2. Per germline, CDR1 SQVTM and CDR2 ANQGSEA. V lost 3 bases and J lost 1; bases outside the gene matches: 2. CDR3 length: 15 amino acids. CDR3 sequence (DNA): TGCAGCGTTGATGCTAGCGGGGGGGCCAAAAACATTCAGTACTTC. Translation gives CSVDASGGAKNIQYF.

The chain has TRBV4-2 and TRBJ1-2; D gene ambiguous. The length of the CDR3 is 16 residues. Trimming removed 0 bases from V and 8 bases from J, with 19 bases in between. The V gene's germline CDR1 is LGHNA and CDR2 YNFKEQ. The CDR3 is CASSQDALGRVYGYTF. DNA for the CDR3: TGTGCCAGCAGCCAAGATGCCCTCGGTAGGGTGTACGGCTACACCTTC.

CDR3 in DNA: TGTGCCACCAGTGTAGGGGCCTACAATGAGCAGTTCTTC. Translating it yields CATSVGAYNEQFF. This sequence joins TRBV24-1 and TRBJ2-1, with D tentatively TRBD1 (5 bases). This CDR3 region has 13 residues. V dropped 5 bases and J dropped 2 bases, with 6 bases sitting between them. Germline CDR1 KGHDR, CDR2 SFDVKD.

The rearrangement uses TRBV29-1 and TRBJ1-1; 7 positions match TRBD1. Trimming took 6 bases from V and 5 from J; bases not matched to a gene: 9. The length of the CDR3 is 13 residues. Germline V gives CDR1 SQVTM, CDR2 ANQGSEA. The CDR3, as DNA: TGCAGCGTCGAGGGAGGGGGCGGTACTGAAGCTTTCTTT. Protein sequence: CSVEGGGGTEAFF.